The 20 T cell receptor beta chains presented below share a single source sample, sequenced in a study of PD-L1 blockade in urothelial cancer. This sample's time point: peripheral blood 6 weeks after treatment start. Data came from immunoSEQ multiplex PCR; TCRdb stores just in-frame clones and leaves some out. The table has just over 40,000 clones, 70% to 90% seen once. Sequenced here: PBMCs, sampled around atezolizumab (anti-PD-L1) treatment. All receptors derive from a man aged 70 or older with urothelial cancer.

J is TRBJ2-2 and V is TRBV18, with D uncertain. The CDR3 is 13 residues long. V lost 2 bases and J lost 6, with 7 bases in between. CDR1 KGHSH and CDR2 LQKENI come from the germline V gene. In DNA, the CDR3 is TGTGCCAGCTCACCAGAAGAGTCCGGGGAGCTGTTTTTT. It codes for CASSPEESGELFF.

This clone was seen just once. The V gene is TRBV6-4, the J gene TRBJ2-3, with 8 bases fitting TRBD1. This CDR3 region has 17 residues. The junction had 12 bases not matched to a gene; V was cut back by 3 bases and J by 4 bases. Germline-derived CDR1 and CDR2 are MRHNA and SNTAGT. As DNA, the CDR3 is TGTGCCAGCAGTGAGTTCCCGCAGGGGGCGTACGCAGATACGCAGTATTTT. This translates into CASSEFPQGAYADTQYF.

The chain joins TRBV4-1 to TRBJ2-6; 8 nucleotides line up with TRBD1. The CDR3 has 17 amino acids. The J segment lost 0 bases and the V segment lost 3 bases, leaving 4 bases of the junction unmatched. Germline V gene lookup returns CDR1 MGHRA and CDR2 YSYEKL. CDR3 sequence (DNA): TGCGCCAGCAGCCAGGGGACAGGCCTCTCTGGGGCCAACGTCCTGACTTTC. Amino acids: CASSQGTGLSGANVLTF.

This chain joins TRBV18 and TRBJ2-7, with 7 bases fitting TRBD1. CDR1 KGHSH and CDR2 LQKENI come from the germline V gene. The trim removed 2 bases at V and 5 bases at J, leaving 3 bases unmatched. The CDR3 loop spans 13 amino acids. CDR3 residues: CASSPGQDHEQYF. The CDR3, as DNA: TGTGCCAGCTCACCAGGACAGGACCACGAGCAGTACTTC.

CDR3 bases: TGTGCCAGCAGTTACTCGTCGCTAGCGGCAGATACGCAGTATTTT. Amino acid sequence: CASSYSSLAADTQYF. The rearrangement uses TRBV6-5 and TRBJ2-3; TRBD2 matches 7 bases. Germline lookup yields CDR1 MNHEY and CDR2 SVGAGI. This CDR3 comprises 15 residues. J lost 4 bases, V lost 0 bases, and 4 bases had no gene match.

This chain uses TRBV4-1 with TRBJ2-7; a weak D match, TRBD1 (6 bases). Trimming removed 3 bases from V and 0 bases from J, with 18 bases in between. The germline gives CDR1 MGHRA, CDR2 YSYEKL. This CDR3 comprises 17 residues. The CDR3 spells CASSHAPRDTSSYEQYF. CDR3 sequence (DNA): TGCGCCAGCAGCCACGCCCCTCGGGACACCAGCTCCTACGAGCAGTACTTC.

The chain couples TRBV27 to TRBJ2-3; 12 nucleotides match TRBD2. The CDR3 extends over 16 amino acids. The V segment lost 4 bases and the J segment 4 bases; nucleotides outside the gene matches: 6. Germline V gene sequence: CDR1 MNHEY, CDR2 SMNVEV (reference sequence). The CDR3 nucleotides read TGTGCCAGCAGTTCCAGACTAGCGGGAGCATCAGATACGCAGTATTTT. Its translation is CASSSRLAGASDTQYF.

The chain recombines TRBV7-9 with TRBJ2-1, with D possibly being TRBD2 (5 bases). Germline-derived CDR1 and CDR2 are SEHNR and FQNEAQ (reference sequence). V dropped 7 bases and J dropped 0 bases, with 16 bases sitting between them. The CDR3 spans 16 residues. The CDR3 nucleotides read TGTGCCAGCACCCCGGGCGGGCCTCGCTCCTACAATGAGCAGTTCTTC. It yields the protein CASTPGGPRSYNEQFF.

This clone was seen only once. The chain is built from TRBV4-2 and TRBJ2-2; perhaps TRBD2 as D (6 bases). V shed 6 bases and J shed 3 bases, with 17 bases lying between them. Per germline, CDR1 LGHNA and CDR2 YNFKEQ. This CDR3 comprises 16 residues. CDR3 protein: CASSRSGRADTGELFF. The CDR3 bases are TGTGCCAGCAGTCGTAGCGGAAGGGCCGACACCGGGGAGCTGTTTTTT.

V is TRBV6-1 and J is TRBJ1-5; TRBD1 agrees at 8 bases. The CDR3 runs 15 residues. V lost 6 bases to trimming and J lost 2 bases; unmatched junction nucleotides: 6. Per germline, CDR1 MNHNS and CDR2 SASEGT. The DNA for the CDR3 is TGTGCCAGCAGACTCGACAGGGGAGGCAATCAGCCCCAGCATTTT. Amino acids: CASRLDRGGNQPQHF.

The CDR3 DNA is TGTGCCAGCAGCTTAGCCGTAGCGGGAATGACAGATACGCAGTATTTT. Amino acids: CASSLAVAGMTDTQYF. V usage is TRBV7-2 and J usage is TRBJ2-3, with 8 bases lining up with TRBD2. The CDR3 is 16 residues long. The V segment lost 0 bases and the J segment 3 bases; nucleotides outside the gene matches: 5. Germline V CDR1 and CDR2: SGHTA, FQGNSA.

The rearrangement links TRBV7-2 to TRBJ2-3; D is unresolved. Germline CDR1 is SGHTA and CDR2 is FQGNSA. V was clipped by 1 base and J by 1 base, with 9 bases between them. The CDR3 is 15 amino acids. CDR3 residues: CASSLGGFRTDTQYF. CDR3 DNA: TGTGCCAGCAGCTTAGGCGGATTTCGCACAGATACGCAGTATTTT.

This rearrangement joins TRBV5-1 to TRBJ2-1; the match to TRBD1 covers 8 bases. Trimming took 0 bases from V and 0 from J; bases not matched to a gene: 2. CDR1 and CDR2 (germline): SGHRS, YFSETQ. CDR3 length equals 16 residues. CDR3 DNA sequence: TGCGCCAGCAGCTTGGTGGGGACAGGCTCCTACAATGAGCAGTTCTTC. Its protein product is CASSLVGTGSYNEQFF.

This chain joins TRBV5-1 and TRBJ2-5; D gene uncertain. Germline values: CDR1 SGHRS, CDR2 YFSETQ. The CDR3 extends over 14 amino acids. V shed 7 bases and J shed 1 base, with 14 bases lying between them. The CDR3 DNA sequence: TGCGCCAGCCAATCCCCGGGTCTCCAAGAGACCCAGTACTTC. Its translation is CASQSPGLQETQYF.

Notes on this clone: One junction end does not reproduce the germline sequence, and a read error may be involved. The CDR3 loop reads CASSRTVSGNTGELFF. CDR3 in DNA: TGTGCTAGCAGCCGAACGGTTAGCGGAAACACCGGGGAGCTGTTTTTT. The rearrangement links TRBV7-7 to TRBJ2-2, with a weak D call TRBD2 (6 bases). The germline V gene encodes CDR1 SSHAT and CDR2 FNYEAQ (reference sequence). CDR3 length equals 16 residues.

The V gene is TRBV5-4, the J gene TRBJ2-1; no reliable D call. The CDR3 contains 15 residues. The V gene's germline CDR1 is SGHNT and CDR2 YYREEE (reference sequence). The V and J ends lost 0 bases and 1 base respectively, with 8 bases between them. This CDR3 is CASSLGPESYNEQFF. The CDR3 DNA is TGTGCCAGCAGCTTGGGCCCGGAGTCCTACAATGAGCAGTTCTTC.

The V gene is TRBV5-4, the J gene TRBJ1-2, with a weak D call TRBD1 (6 bases). Between the trimmed V and J ends, which lost 2 bases and 7 bases, there was a span of 12 bases. Germline assignment: CDR1 SGHNT and CDR2 YYREEE (reference sequence). CDR3 length equals 13 residues. CDR3 sequence: CASSLGRGPGYTF. CDR3 nucleotide sequence: TGTGCCAGCAGCTTAGGGCGGGGGCCTGGCTACACCTTC.

V gene TRBV30 combines with J gene TRBJ2-1; D gene ambiguous. V lost 2 bases and J lost 7, with 6 bases in between. Germline values: CDR1 GTSNPN, CDR2 SVGIG (reference sequence). This CDR3 is 11 amino acids long. The CDR3 DNA reads TGTGCCTGGAGTACCGCGAATGAGCAGTTCTTC. Translated: CAWSTANEQFF.

This chain uses TRBV27 with TRBJ2-3; 11 bases align to TRBD2. The CDR3 has 20 residues. Germline-derived CDR1 and CDR2 are MNHEY and SMNVEV (reference sequence). The J segment lost 0 bases and the V segment lost 2 bases, leaving 13 bases of the junction unmatched. The CDR3 region has the DNA TGTGCCAGCAGTTTAGACCGGATAGCGGGAGGGGGTTCTAGCACAGATACGCAGTATTTT. As protein: CASSLDRIAGGGSSTDTQYF.

The chain combines TRBV9 with TRBJ2-7; TRBD1 matches at 10 bases. J was trimmed by 2 bases and V by 4 bases; bases with no gene match: 6. Germline CDR1 SGDLS, CDR2 YYNGEE. There are 15 residues in the CDR3. The CDR3, as DNA: TGTGCCAGCAGCTTCGGACAGGGGGGGACCTACGAGCAGTACTTC. It yields the protein CASSFGQGGTYEQYF.